The 2 T cell receptor beta chains reported below all come from one sample, sequenced in a study of blood T cell repertoires in COVID-19. Generated by immunoSEQ multiplex PCR, the TCRdb table keeps only in-frame clones and is missing some. The table shows 70,000 or so clones, with over 70% occurring only once. The sequencing input was peripheral blood. The receptors were gathered from a man aged 45-65 years with active COVID-19.

This clone was recorded once. The gene calls are TRBV4-1 and TRBJ2-1; TRBD2 matches 10 bases. Germline CDR1 and CDR2: MGHRA and YSYEKL. The CDR3 spans 16 residues. J was trimmed by 10 bases and V by 0 bases; bases with no gene match: 9. The CDR3 spells CASSQDASGGGVEQFF. In nucleotides, the CDR3 is TGCGCCAGCAGCCAAGACGCGAGCGGGGGGGGTGTGGAGCAGTTCTTC.

This chain links TRBV18 with TRBJ1-6, with no clear D. Looked up from germline, CDR1 is KGHSH and CDR2 is LQKENI. The germline V and J ends were trimmed by 0 bases and 4 bases, with 7 bases remaining between them. CDR3 length: 15 amino acids. The CDR3 nucleotides read TGTGCCAGCTCACCACCGGGGAGTTATAATTCACCCCTCCACTTT. Amino acid sequence: CASSPPGSYNSPLHF.